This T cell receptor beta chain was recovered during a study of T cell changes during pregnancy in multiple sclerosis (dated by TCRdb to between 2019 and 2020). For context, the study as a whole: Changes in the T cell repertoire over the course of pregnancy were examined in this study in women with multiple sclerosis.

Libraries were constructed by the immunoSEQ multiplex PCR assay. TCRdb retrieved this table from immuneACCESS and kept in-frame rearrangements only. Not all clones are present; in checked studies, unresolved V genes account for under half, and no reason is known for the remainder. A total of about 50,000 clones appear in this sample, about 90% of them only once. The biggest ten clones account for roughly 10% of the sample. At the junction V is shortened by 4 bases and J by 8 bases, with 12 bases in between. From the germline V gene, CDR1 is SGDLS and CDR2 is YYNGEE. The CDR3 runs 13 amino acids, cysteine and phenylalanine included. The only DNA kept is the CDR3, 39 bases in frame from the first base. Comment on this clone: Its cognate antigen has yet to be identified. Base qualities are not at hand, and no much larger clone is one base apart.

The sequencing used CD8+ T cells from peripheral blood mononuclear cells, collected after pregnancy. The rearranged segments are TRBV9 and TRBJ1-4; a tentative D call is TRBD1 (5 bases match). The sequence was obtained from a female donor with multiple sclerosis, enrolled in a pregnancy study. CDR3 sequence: CASSKGGEEKLFF. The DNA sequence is TGTGCCAGCAGCAAAGGAGGGGAGGAAAAACTGTTTTTT.